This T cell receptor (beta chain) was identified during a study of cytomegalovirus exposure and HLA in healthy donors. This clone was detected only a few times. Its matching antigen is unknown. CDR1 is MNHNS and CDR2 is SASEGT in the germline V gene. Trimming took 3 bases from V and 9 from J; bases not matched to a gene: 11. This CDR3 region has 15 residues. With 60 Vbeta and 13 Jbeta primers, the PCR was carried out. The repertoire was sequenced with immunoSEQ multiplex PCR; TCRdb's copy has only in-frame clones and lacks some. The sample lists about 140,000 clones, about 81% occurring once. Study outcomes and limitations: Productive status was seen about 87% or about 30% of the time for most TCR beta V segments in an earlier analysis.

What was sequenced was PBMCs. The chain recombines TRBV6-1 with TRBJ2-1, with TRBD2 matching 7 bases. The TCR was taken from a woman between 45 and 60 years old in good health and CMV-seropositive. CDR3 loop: CASSDGGRTWGEQFF. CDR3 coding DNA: TGTGCCAGCAGTGATGGCGGGAGAACCTGGGGTGAGCAGTTCTTC.